This T cell receptor (beta chain) derives from a study of cytomegalovirus exposure and HLA in healthy donors. Study findings and constraints: The classifier, whose performance was assessed in both the original and validation cohorts, reportedly diagnosed cytomegalovirus status with high specificity and sensitivity. In vitro assays verified that a few CMV-associated chains recognized CMV antigens specifically.

As to this clone: Its antigen is undetermined.

Healthy people donating bone marrow made up the donors. The CDR3 has 15 amino acids. With 4 bases removed from V and 0 bases from J, the gap between germline ends came to 11 bases. CDR1 and CDR2 (germline): SGHRS, YFSETQ. The PCR made use of 60 Vbeta and 13 Jbeta primers. In the original workflow: Roughly 12 million shared chains were among approximately 87 million unique TCR beta chains counted in a later analysis. Assay: immunoSEQ multiplex PCR; the TCRdb copy retains only in-frame clones and omits some. The D gene and trimming were derived from the DNA, and the V and J assignments and clone size from that table. The sample includes about 130,000 clones, 60% to 75% of them seen just once.

This sequence was found in a woman aged 45-59 years in good health and CMV-seropositive. The rearrangement links TRBV5-1 to TRBJ1-3; D is undetermined. Material: PBMCs. This CDR3 is CASSPGALSGNTIYF. In DNA, the CDR3 is TGCGCCAGCAGCCCCGGTGCCCTCTCTGGAAACACCATATATTTT. Looking up the rest from reference TRBV5-1 and TRBJ1-3 gives the full variable domain: KAGVTQTPRYLIKTRGQQVTLSCSPISGHRSVSWYQQTPGQGLQFLFEYFSETQRNKGNFPGRFSGRQFSNSRSEMNVSTLELGDSALYLCASSPGALSGNTIYFGEGSWLTVV.